This paragraph reports one TCR beta chain. Roughly 0.45 to 1 ug RNA was reverse transcribed with random hexamers. One entry per CDR3 protein, called by TCRdb with MiXCR from the immunoSEQ multiplex PCR reads. The sample consists of more than 150,000 distinct CDR3 sequences, around 95% of them appearing once. The V gene's germline CDR1 is MNHNS and CDR2 SASEGT. V was pared by 6 bases and J by 4 bases, with 9 bases of the junction left unmatched. The CDR3 length is 16 residues. The source of the sample is a study of CD8 T cells in Susac syndrome. V gene TRBV6-1 combines with J gene TRBJ1-6, with 7 bases lining up with TRBD1. Sequencing was done on a sample of CD8+ T cells from PBMCs. This clonotype was sampled from a human donor with multiple sclerosis. CDR3 coding DNA: TGTGCCAGCAGAGCCCCGGGACAGAGATATAATTCACCCCTCCACTTT. Amino acid sequence: CASRAPGQRYNSPLHF.